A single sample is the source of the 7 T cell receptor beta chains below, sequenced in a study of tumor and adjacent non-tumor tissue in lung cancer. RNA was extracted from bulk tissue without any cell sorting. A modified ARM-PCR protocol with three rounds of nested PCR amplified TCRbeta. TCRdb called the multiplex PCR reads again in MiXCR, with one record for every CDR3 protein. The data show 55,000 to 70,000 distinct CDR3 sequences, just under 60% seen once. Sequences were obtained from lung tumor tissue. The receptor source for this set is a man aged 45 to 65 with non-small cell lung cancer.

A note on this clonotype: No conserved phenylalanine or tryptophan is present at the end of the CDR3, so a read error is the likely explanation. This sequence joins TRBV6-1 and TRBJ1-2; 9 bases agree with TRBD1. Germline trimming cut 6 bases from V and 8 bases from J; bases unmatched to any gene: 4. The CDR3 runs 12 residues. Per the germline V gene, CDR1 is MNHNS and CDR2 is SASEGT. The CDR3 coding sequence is TGTGCCAGCAGACAGGGGGCGGGCGGCTACACCTAC. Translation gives CASRQGAGGYTY.

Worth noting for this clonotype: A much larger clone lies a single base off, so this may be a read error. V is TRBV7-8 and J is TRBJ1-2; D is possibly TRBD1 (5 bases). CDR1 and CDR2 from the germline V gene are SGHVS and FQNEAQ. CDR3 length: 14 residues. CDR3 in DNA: TGTGCCATCAGCCCCACGGGGCTGGGAAATGGCTACACCTTC. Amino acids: CAISPTGLGNGYTF.

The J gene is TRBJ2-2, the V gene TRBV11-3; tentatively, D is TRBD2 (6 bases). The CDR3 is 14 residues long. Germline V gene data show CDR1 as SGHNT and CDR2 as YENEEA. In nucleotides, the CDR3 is TGTGGCAACAGCCCCAACGTGCGGGGCGGGGAGCTGTTTTTT. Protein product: CGNSPNVRGGELFF.

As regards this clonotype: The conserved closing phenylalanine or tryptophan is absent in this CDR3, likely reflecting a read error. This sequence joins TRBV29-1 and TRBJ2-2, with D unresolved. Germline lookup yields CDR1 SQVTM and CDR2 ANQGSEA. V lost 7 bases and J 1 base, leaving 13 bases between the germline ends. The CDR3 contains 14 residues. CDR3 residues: CSARWVGNTGELFY. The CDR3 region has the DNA TGCAGCGCCCGTTGGGTAGGGAACACCGGGGAGCTGTTTTAC.

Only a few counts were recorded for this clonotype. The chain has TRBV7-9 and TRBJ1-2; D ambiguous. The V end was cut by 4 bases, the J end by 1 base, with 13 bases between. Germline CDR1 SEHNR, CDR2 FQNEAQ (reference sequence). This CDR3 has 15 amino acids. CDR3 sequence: CASSSAGSVNYGYTF. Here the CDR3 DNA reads TGTGCCAGCAGCTCCGCCGGCAGTGTTAACTATGGCTACACCTTC.

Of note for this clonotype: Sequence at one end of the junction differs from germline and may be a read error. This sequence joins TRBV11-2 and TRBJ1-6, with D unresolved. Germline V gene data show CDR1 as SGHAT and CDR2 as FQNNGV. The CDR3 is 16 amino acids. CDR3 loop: CASSLSRHNYNSALHF. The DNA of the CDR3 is TGTGCCAGCAGCCTCTCGAGACACAACTATAATTCAGCCCTCCACTTT.

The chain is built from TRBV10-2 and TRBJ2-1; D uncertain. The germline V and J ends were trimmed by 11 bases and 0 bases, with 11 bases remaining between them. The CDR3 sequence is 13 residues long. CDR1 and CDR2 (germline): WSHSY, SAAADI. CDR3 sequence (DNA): TGCGCCTGTGTGACATACTCCTACAATGAGCAGTTCTTC. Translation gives CACVTYSYNEQFF.